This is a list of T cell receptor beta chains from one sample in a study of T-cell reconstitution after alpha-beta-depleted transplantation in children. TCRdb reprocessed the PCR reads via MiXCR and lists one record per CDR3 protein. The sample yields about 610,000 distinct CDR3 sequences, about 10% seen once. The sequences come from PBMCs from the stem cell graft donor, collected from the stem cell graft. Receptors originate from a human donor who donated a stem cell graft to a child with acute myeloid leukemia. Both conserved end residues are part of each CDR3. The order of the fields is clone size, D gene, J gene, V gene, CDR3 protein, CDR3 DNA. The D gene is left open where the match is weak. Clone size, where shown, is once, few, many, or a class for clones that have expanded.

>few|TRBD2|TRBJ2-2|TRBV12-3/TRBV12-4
CASSFSGSGAGELFF
TGTGCCAGCAGTTTTAGCGGGAGTGGAGCCGGGGAGCTGTTTTTT
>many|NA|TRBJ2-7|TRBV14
CASSARGFEQYF
TGTGCCAGCAGCGCCAGAGGGTTCGAGCAGTACTTC
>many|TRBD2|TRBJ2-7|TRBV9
CASGRAPFEQYF
TGTGCCAGCGGGAGGGCCCCTTTCGAGCAGTACTTC
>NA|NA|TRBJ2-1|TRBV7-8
CASSLYAGPRSYNEQFF
TGTGCCAGCAGCTTGTACGCAGGGCCGAGGTCCTACAATGAGCAGTTCTTC
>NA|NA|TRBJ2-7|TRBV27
CASSLFLGGIREQYF
TGTGCCAGCAGTTTGTTCTTAGGGGGAATTCGGGAGCAGTACTTC
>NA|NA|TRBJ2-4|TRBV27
CASSFEGSRDIQYF
TGTGCCAGCAGTTTTGAAGGTTCGAGGGACATTCAGTACTTC
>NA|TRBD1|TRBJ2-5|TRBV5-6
CASSYGTGVETQYF
TGTGCCAGCAGCTACGGGACAGGGGTAGAGACCCAGTACTTC
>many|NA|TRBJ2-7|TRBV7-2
CASSLYSRQSEQYF
TGTGCCAGCAGCTTATATTCCCGACAGAGCGAGCAGTACTTC
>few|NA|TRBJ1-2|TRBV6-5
CASSYSSGNDYGYTF
TGTGCCAGCAGTTACTCGTCCGGGAATGACTATGGCTACACCTTC
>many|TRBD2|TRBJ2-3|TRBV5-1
CASSTSGTSGSTDTQYF
TGCGCCAGCAGCACCTCCGGGACTAGCGGAAGCACAGATACGCAGTATTTT
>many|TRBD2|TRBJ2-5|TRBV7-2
CASSPPSGSKETQYF
TGTGCCAGCAGCCCTCCTAGCGGGAGCAAAGAGACCCAGTACTTC
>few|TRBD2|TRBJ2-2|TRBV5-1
CASSLDLAGHTGELFF
TGCGCCAGCAGCTTGGACCTAGCGGGACACACCGGGGAGCTGTTTTTT
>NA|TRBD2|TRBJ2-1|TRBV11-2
CASSHKVRLGGFYNEQFF
TGTGCCAGCAGCCACAAAGTCCGTCTCGGGGGGTTTTACAATGAGCAGTTCTTC
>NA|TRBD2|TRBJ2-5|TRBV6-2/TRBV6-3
CASSYGGPGTSELWGETQYF
TGTGCCAGCAGTTACGGGGGACCCGGGACTAGTGAACTGTGGGGAGAGACCCAGTACTTC
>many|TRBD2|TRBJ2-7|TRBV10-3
CAIKTSGSYEQYF
TGTGCCATCAAGACTAGCGGGAGTTACGAGCAGTACTTC
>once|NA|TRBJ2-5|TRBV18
CASSPPGHPSETQYF
TGTGCCAGCTCCCCTCCAGGACACCCTTCGGAGACCCAGTACTTC
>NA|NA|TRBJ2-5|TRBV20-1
CSALVVGRGLLIQETQYF
TGCAGTGCTCTCGTGGTTGGCAGGGGCCTGCTGATACAAGAGACCCAGTACTTC
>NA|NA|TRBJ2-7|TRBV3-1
CASSPRVGNSYEQYF
TGTGCCAGCAGCCCACGGGTGGGAAACTCCTACGAGCAGTACTTC
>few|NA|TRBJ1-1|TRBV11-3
CASSSFSETEAFF
TGTGCCAGCAGCTCATTCAGTGAGACTGAAGCTTTCTTT
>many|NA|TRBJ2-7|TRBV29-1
CSVESGSSYEQYF
TGCAGCGTTGAAAGTGGAAGCTCCTACGAGCAGTACTTC
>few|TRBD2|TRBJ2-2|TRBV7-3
CASSTRPGLAGVTGELFF
TGTGCCAGCAGCACACGGCCGGGACTAGCGGGAGTTACCGGGGAGCTGTTTTTT
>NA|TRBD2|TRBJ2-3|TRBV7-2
CASSSGGRERDTQYF
TGTGCCAGCAGCTCGGGAGGACGGGAGAGAGATACGCAGTATTTT
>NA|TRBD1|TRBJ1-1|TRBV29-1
CSVEQGARTEAFF
TGCAGCGTAGAACAGGGGGCGCGAACTGAAGCTTTCTTT
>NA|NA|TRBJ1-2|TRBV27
CASSDLGAGEDGYTF
TGTGCCAGCAGCGACCTGGGGGCAGGAGAAGATGGCTACACCTTC
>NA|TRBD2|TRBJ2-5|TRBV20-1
CSALAGPEETQYF
TGCAGTGCGCTAGCGGGACCCGAAGAGACCCAGTACTTC
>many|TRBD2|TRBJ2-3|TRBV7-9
CASRSLADPADTQYF
TGTGCCAGCAGGAGTCTAGCGGATCCAGCAGATACGCAGTATTTT
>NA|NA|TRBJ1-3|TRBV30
CAWRSGSGNTIYF
TGTGCCTGGAGGTCAGGATCTGGAAACACCATATATTTT
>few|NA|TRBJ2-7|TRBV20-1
CSTAGPNTQSYEQYF
TGCAGTACTGCCGGCCCCAACACCCAATCCTACGAGCAGTACTTC
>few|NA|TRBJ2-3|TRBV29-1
CSSAGTDTQYF
TGCAGCTCCGCGGGCACAGATACGCAGTATTTT
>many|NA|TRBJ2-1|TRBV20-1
CSARDGRNNEQFF
TGCAGTGCTAGGGACGGGAGAAATAATGAGCAGTTCTTC
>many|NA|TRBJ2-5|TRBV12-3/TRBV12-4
CASSLAGEGTQYF
TGTGCCAGCAGTTTAGCGGGAGAGGGGACCCAGTACTTC
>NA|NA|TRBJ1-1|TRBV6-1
CASTKLRQNTEAFF
TGTGCCAGCACAAAATTAAGACAGAACACTGAAGCTTTCTTT
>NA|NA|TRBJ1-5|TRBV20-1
CSATSGHVLAGNQPQHF
TGCAGTGCTACCTCGGGACACGTCCTAGCGGGCAATCAGCCCCAGCATTTT
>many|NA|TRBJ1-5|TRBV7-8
CASRREGTGNQPQHF
TGTGCCAGCAGGAGGGAGGGAACAGGCAATCAGCCCCAGCATTTT
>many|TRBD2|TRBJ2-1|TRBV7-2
CASSWGLAGAFEQFF
TGTGCCAGCAGCTGGGGACTAGCGGGAGCCTTTGAGCAGTTCTTC
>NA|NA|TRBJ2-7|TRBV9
CASSVARQSYEQYF
TGTGCCAGCAGCGTAGCTAGACAGAGCTACGAGCAGTACTTC
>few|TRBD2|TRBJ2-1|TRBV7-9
CASSPRLAGEVDEQFF
TGTGCCAGCAGCCCCAGACTAGCGGGAGAGGTGGATGAGCAGTTCTTC
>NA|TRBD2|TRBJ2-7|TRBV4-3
CASSQGREGLYEQYF
TGCGCCAGCAGCCAGGGGCGGGAGGGCCTCTACGAGCAGTACTTC
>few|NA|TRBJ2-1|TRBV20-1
CSARGGAINEQFF
TGCAGTGCTAGAGGTGGGGCTATCAATGAGCAGTTCTTC